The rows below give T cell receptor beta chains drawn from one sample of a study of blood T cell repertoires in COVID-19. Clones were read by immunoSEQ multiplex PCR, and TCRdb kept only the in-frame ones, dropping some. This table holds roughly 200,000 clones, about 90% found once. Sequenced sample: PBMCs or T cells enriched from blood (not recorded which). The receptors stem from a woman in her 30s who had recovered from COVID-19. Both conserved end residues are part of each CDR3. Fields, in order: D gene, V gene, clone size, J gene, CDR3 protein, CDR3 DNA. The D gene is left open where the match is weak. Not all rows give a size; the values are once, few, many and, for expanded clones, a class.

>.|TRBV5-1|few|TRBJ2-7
CASSSEQVRGREQYF
TGCGCCAGCAGCTCAGAACAGGTGCGGGGGCGGGAGCAGTACTTC
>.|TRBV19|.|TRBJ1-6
CASSPGNNSPLHF
TGTGCCAGTAGTCCAGGGAATAATTCACCCCTCCACTTT
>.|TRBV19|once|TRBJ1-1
CASSPGGTEAFF
TGTGCCAGTAGCCCTGGAGGGACTGAAGCTTTCTTT
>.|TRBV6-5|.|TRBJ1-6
CASSRNLPGESPLHF
TGTGCCAGCAGTCGAAATTTGCCAGGGGAGTCACCCCTCCACTTT
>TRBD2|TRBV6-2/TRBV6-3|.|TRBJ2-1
CASSQQGLAGVDEQFF
TGTGCCAGCAGCCAACAGGGACTAGCGGGAGTTGACGAGCAGTTCTTC
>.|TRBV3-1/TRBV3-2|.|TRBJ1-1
CASGSRGTEAFF
TGTGCCAGTGGGAGCCGGGGGACTGAAGCTTTCTTT
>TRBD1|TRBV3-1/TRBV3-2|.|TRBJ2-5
CASSLQGVQETQYF
TGTGCCAGCAGCCTTCAGGGGGTCCAAGAGACCCAGTACTTC
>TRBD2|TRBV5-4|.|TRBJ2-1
CASSLGGGAVYEQFF
TGTGCCAGCAGCTTGGGCGGGGGGGCCGTTTATGAGCAGTTCTTC
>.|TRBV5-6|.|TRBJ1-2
CASSFPPYGGYTF
TGTGCCAGCAGCTTTCCACCCTACGGTGGCTACACCTTC
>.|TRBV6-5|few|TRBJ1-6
CASRWYRELSPLHF
TGTGCCAGCAGGTGGTACAGGGAATTATCACCCCTCCACTTT
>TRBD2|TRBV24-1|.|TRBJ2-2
CATSDLGLAGGSNLNTGELFF
TGTGCCACCAGTGATTTAGGACTAGCGGGAGGGTCGAACTTGAACACCGGGGAGCTGTTTTTT
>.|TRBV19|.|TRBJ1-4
CASSKAVPRAANEKLFF
TGTGCCAGTAGTAAGGCCGTTCCCAGAGCGGCTAATGAAAAACTGTTTTTT
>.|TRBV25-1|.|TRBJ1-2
CASSPREGGRAF
TGTGCCAGCAGTCCCCGGGAGGGGGGAAGGGCTTTC
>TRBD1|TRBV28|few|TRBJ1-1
CASSLGQAIMTEAFF
TGTGCCAGCAGTCTGGGACAGGCTATAATGACTGAAGCTTTCTTT
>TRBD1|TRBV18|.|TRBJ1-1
CASSLERGQGKAFF
TGTGCCAGCTCACTAGAACGGGGACAGGGGAAGGCTTTCTTT
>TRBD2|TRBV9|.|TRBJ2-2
CASSNLLAGVLGELFF
TGTGCCAGCAGCAACCTTCTAGCGGGAGTACTCGGGGAGCTGTTTTTT
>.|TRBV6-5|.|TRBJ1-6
CASTRGSYDSPLHF
TGTGCCAGCACCAGGGGATCTTATGATTCACCCCTCCACTTT
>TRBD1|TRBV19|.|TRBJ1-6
CASSRQGNSPLHF
TGTGCCAGTAGTAGACAGGGGAATTCACCCCTCCACTTT
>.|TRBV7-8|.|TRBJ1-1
CASSLTGSSRTEAFF
TGTGCCAGCAGCTTAACAGGGTCTAGTAGGACTGAAGCTTTCTTT